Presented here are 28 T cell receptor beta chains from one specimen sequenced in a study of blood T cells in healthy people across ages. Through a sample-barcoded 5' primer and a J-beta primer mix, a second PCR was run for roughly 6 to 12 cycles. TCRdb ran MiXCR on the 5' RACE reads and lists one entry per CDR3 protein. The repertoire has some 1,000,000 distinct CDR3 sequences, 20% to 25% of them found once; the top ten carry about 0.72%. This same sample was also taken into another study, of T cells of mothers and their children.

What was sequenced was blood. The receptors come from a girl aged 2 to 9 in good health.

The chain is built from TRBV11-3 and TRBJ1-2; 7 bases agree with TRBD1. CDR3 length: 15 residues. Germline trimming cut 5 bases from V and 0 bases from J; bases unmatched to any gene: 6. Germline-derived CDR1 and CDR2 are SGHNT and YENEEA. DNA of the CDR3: TGTGCCAGCAGCCTGGGACAGATCTCTAACTATGGCTACACCTTC. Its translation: CASSLGQISNYGYTF.

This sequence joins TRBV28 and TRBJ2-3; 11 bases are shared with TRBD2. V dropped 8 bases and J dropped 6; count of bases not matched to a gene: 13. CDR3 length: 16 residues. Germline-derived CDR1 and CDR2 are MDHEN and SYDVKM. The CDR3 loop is CASSDRLAGTADTQYF. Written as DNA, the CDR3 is TGTGCCAGCTCGGACCGACTAGCGGGGACGGCGGATACGCAGTATTTT.

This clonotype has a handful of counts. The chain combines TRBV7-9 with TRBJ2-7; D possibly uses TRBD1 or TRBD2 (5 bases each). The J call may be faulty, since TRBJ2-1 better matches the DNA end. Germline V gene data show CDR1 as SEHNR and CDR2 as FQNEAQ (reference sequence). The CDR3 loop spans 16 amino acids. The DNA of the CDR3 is TGTGCCAGCAGCTTAGGAATGGGGGAGAGGCGACATGAGCAGTTCTTC. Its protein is CASSLGMGERRHEQFF.

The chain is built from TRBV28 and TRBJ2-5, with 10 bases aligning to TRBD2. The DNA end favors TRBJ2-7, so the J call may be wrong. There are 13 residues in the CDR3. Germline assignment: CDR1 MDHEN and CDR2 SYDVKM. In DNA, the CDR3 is TGTGCCAGCAGGAGCGGGAGGGCATACGAGCAGTACTTC. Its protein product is CASRSGRAYEQYF.

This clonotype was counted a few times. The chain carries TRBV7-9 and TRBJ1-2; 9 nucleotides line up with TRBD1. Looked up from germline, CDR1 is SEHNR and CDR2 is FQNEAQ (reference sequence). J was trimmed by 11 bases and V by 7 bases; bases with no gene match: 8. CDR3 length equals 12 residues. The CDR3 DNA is TGTGCCAGCACCTTGGGGGACAGGGAGTACACCTTC. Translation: CASTLGDREYTF.

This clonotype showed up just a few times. Here the CDR3 reads CASTRGGQETQYF. In DNA, the CDR3 is TGTGCCAGCACCAGAGGCGGACAAGAGACCCAGTACTTC. V is TRBV28 and J is TRBJ2-5; D not certain. CDR1 MDHEN and CDR2 SYDVKM come from the germline V gene. This CDR3 contains 13 residues. The V end lost 7 bases, the J end lost 2 bases, and 11 bases lay between the germline ends.

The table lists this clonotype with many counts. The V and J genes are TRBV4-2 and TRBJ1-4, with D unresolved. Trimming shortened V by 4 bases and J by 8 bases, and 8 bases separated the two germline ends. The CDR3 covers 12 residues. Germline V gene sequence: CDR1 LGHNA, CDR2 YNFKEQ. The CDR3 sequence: CASSLLGEKLFF. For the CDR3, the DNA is TGTGCCAGCAGCCTCCTTGGGGAAAAACTGTTTTTT.

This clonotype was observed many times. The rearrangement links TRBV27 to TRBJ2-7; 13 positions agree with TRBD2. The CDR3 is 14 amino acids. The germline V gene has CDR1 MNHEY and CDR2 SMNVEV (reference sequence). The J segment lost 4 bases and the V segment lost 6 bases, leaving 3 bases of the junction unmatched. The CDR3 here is CASSSGLAGYEQYF. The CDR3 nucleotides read TGTGCCAGCAGCTCGGGACTAGCGGGGTACGAGCAGTACTTC.

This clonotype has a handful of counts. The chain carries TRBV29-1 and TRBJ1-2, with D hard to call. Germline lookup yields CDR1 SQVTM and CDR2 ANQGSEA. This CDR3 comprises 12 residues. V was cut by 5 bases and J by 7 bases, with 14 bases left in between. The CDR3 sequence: CSVLGMTTGYTF. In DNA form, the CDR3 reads TGCAGCGTTCTCGGCATGACTACTGGCTACACCTTC.

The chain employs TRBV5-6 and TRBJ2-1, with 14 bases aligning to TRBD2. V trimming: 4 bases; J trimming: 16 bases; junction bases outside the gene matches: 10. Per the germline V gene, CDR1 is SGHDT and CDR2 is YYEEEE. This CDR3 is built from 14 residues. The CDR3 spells CASSTGLAGAPSFF. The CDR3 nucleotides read TGTGCCAGCAGCACGGGACTAGCGGGAGCGCCGTCATTCTTC.

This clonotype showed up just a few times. CDR3 bases: TGCGCCAGCAGCCAAGCTCGCGGGGAAGCTTTCTTT. Residues: CASSQARGEAFF. This chain connects TRBV4-3 to TRBJ1-1, with D unresolved. V was trimmed by 1 base and J by 8 bases, leaving 8 bases between them. The length of the CDR3 is 12 residues. Germline CDR1 and CDR2: LGHNA and YSLEER.

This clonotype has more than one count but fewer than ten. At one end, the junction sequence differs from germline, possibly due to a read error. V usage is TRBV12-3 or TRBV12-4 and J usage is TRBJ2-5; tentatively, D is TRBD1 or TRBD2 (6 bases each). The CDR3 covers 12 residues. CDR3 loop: CAAGRGQETQHF. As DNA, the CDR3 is TGTGCCGCCGGGCGGGGACAAGAGACCCAGCACTTC.

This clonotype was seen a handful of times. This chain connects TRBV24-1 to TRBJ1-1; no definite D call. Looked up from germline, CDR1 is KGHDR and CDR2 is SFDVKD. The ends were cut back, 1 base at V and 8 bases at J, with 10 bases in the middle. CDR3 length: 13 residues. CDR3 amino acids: CATSDLSDSEAFF. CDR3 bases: TGTGCCACCAGTGATTTAAGCGATTCCGAAGCTTTCTTT.

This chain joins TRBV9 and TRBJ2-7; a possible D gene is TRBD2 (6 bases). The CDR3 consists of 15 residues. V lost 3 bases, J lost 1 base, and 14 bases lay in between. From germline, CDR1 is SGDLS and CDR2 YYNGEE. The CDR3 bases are TGTGCCAGCAGCGCAAGCGGGCTGGATTCCTACGAGCAGTACTTC. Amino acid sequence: CASSASGLDSYEQYF.

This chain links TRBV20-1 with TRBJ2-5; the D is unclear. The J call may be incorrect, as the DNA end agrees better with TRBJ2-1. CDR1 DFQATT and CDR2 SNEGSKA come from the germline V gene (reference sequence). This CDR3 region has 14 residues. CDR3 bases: TGCAGTGCGCCCCACCCGGAGAGTGACAATGAGCAGTTCTTC. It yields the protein CSAPHPESDNEQFF.

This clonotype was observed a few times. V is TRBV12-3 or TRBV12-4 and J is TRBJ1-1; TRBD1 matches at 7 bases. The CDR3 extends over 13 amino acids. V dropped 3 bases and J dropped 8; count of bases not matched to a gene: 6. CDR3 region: CASSFQGVGEAFF. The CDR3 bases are TGTGCCAGCAGTTTCCAGGGGGTGGGAGAAGCTTTCTTT.

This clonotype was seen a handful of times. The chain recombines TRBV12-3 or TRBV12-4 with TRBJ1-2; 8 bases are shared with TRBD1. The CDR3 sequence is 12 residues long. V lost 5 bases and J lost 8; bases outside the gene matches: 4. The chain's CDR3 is CASSGQGGGYTF. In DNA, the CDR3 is TGTGCCAGCAGTGGACAGGGTGGAGGCTACACCTTC.

The CDR3 loop is CSAQGQGLYEQYF. The CDR3 DNA reads as TGCAGTGCCCAGGGACAGGGTCTTTACGAGCAGTACTTC. The chain employs TRBV20-1 and TRBJ2-5; 9 nucleotides align to TRBD1. The end of the DNA aligns better with TRBJ2-7, so the J call may be wrong. This CDR3 spans 13 amino acids. Germline V CDR1 and CDR2: DFQATT, SNEGSKA (reference sequence).

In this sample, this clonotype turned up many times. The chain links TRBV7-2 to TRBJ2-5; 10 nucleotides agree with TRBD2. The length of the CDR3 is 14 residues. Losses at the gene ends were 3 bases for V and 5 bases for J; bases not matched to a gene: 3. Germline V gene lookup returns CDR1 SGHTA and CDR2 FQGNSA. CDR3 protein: CASSFTSGAETQYF. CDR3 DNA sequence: TGTGCCAGCAGCTTTACTAGCGGGGCGGAGACCCAGTACTTC. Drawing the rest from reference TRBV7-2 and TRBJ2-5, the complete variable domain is GAGVSQSPSNKVTEKGKDVELRCDPISGHTALYWYRQSLGQGLEFLIYFQGNSAPDKSGLPSDRFSAERTGGSVSTLTIQRTQQEDSAVYLCASSFTSGAETQYFGPGTRLLVL.

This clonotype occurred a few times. The CDR3 DNA sequence: TGCAGCGTTGAGGACAGCCTAAAGGTCTACGAGCAGTACTTC. Translation: CSVEDSLKVYEQYF. V gene TRBV29-1 combines with J gene TRBJ2-7; D is perhaps TRBD1 (6 bases). V lost 3 bases to trimming and J lost 3 bases, with 15 bases between them. The CDR3 spans 14 residues. CDR1 and CDR2 (germline): SQVTM, ANQGSEA.

The CDR3 sequence: CATSRDSAESRETQYF. The DNA of the CDR3 is TGTGCCACCAGCAGAGATTCGGCGGAGTCTCGAGAGACCCAGTACTTC. The chain recombines TRBV15 with TRBJ2-5; the D is unclear. This CDR3 has 16 amino acids. Germline V lookup: CDR1 LNHNV, CDR2 YYDKDF (reference sequence). Trimming removed 0 bases at V and 4 bases at J, with 15 bases between.

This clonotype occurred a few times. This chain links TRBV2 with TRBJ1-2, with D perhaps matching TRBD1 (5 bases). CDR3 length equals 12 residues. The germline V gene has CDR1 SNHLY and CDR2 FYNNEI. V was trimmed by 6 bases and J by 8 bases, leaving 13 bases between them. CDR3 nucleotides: TGTGCCAGCAGCCCCAGGGATAGGGGCTACACCTTC. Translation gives CASSPRDRGYTF.

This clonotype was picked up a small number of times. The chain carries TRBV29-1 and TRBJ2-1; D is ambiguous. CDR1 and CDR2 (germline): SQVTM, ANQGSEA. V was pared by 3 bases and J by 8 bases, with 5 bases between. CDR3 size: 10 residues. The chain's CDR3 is CSVDGYEQFF. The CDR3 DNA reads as TGCAGCGTTGATGGGTATGAGCAGTTCTTC.

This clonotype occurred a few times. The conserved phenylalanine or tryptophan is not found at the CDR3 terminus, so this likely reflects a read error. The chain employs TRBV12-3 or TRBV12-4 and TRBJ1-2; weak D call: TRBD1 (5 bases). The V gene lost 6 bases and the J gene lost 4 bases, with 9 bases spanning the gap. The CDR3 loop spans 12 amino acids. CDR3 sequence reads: CASSPRAYGYTL. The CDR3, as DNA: TGTGCCAGCAGCCCCAGGGCCTATGGCTACACCCTC.

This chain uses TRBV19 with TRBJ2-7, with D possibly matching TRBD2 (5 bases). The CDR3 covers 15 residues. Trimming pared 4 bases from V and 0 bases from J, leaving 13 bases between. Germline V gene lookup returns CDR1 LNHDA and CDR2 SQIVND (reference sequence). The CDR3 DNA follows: TGTGCCAGTAGTAGCGGTCGAGGGCCCTCCTACGAGCAGTACTTC. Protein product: CASSSGRGPSYEQYF.

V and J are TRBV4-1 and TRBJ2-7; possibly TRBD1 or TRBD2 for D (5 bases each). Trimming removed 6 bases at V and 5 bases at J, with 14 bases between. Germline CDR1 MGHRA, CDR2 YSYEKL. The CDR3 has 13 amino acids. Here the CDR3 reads CASSLLGTDEQYF. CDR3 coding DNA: TGCGCCAGCAGTCTTCTAGGGACGGACGAGCAGTACTTC.

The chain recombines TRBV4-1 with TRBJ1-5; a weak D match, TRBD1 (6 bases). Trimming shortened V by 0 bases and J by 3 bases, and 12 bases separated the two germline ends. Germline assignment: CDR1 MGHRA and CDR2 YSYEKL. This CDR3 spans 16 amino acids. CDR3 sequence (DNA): TGCGCCAGCAGCCAAGATTCAGGGGCTGTCAATCAGCCCCAGCATTTT. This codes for CASSQDSGAVNQPQHF.

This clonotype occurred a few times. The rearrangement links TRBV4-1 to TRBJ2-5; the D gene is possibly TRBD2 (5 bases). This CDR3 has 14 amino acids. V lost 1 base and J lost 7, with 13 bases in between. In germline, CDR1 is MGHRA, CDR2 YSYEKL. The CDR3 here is CASSQGTVAGTQYF. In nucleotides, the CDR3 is TGCGCCAGCAGCCAAGGGACCGTGGCGGGGACCCAGTACTTC.